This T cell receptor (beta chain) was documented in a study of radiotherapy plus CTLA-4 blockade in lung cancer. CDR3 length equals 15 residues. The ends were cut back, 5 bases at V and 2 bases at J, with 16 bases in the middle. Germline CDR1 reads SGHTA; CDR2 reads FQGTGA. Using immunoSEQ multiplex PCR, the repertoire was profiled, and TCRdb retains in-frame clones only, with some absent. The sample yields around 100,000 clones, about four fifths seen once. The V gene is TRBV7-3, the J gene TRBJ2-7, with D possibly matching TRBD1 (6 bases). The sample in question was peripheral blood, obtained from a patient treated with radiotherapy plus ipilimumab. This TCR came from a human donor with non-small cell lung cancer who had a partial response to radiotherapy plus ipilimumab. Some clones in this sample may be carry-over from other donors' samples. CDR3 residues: CASSQAQGIAYEQYF. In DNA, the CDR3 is TGTGCCAGCAGCCAGGCCCAGGGGATTGCCTACGAGCAGTACTTC. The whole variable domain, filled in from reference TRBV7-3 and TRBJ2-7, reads GAGVSQTPSNKVTEKGKYVELRCDPISGHTALYWYRQSLGQGPEFLIYFQGTGAADDSGLPNDRFFAVRPEGSVSTLKIQRTERGDSAVYLCASSQAQGIAYEQYFGPGTRLTVT.